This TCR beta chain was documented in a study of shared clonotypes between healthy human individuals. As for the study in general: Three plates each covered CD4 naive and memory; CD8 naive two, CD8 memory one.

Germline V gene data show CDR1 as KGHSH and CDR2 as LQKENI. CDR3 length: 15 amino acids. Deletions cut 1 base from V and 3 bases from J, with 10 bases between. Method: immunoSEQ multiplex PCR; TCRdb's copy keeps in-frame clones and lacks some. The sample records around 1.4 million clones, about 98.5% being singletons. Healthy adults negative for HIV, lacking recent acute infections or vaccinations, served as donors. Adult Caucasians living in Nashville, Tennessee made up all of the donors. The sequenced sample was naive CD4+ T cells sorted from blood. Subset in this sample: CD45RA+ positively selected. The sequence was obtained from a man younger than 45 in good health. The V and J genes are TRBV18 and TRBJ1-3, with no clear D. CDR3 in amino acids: CASSPRPTGGNTIYF. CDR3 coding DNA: TGTGCCAGCTCACCACGACCGACGGGTGGAAACACCATATATTTT.